The next 23 T cell receptor beta chains were all read from a single sample in a study of early T cells in non-severe SARS-CoV-2 infection. TCRdb fed the 5' RACE reads into MiXCR, producing one record per CDR3 protein. The sample lists about 80,000 distinct CDR3 sequences; about an eighth were seen once. The sample taken for sequencing was whole blood. These TCRs come from an adult who was a healthcare worker with PCR-confirmed SARS-CoV-2 infection or an uninfected control (not recorded which).

This clonotype has at least ten counts. The chain recombines TRBV20-1 with TRBJ2-1, with 7 positions matching TRBD1. Germline CDR1 reads DFQATT; CDR2 reads SNEGSKA (reference sequence). V lost 3 bases and J lost 2; bases outside the gene matches: 4. The CDR3 totals 14 residues. For the CDR3, the DNA is TGCAGTGCTAGCCGGGACAGTACCTACAATGAGCAGTTCTTC. As protein: CSASRDSTYNEQFF.

This clonotype was counted ten times or more. V is TRBV5-1 and J is TRBJ2-3; D unclear. The CDR3 consists of 13 residues. Per the germline V gene, CDR1 is SGHRS and CDR2 is YFSETQ. V was trimmed by 2 bases and J by 4 bases, leaving 8 bases between them. The CDR3 spells CASSFDRPDTQYF. For the CDR3, the DNA is TGCGCCAGCAGCTTCGACCGACCAGATACGCAGTATTTT.

This clonotype came up many times. V gene TRBV6-4 combines with J gene TRBJ1-6; no definite D call. Germline V gene sequence: CDR1 MRHNA, CDR2 SNTAGT. V dropped 0 bases and J dropped 9 bases, with 12 bases sitting between them. This CDR3 comprises 15 residues. The CDR3 loop is CASSDSIGLGSPLHF. CDR3 coding DNA: TGTGCCAGCAGTGACTCGATAGGGTTAGGTTCACCCCTCCACTTT.

In this sample, this clonotype turned up many times. The chain combines TRBV18 with TRBJ2-3; 8 bases align to TRBD2. V dropped 4 bases and J dropped 4; count of bases not matched to a gene: 7. The CDR3 sequence is 15 residues long. The germline gives CDR1 KGHSH, CDR2 LQKENI. The chain's CDR3 is CASSLAGGRPDTQYF. The CDR3 nucleotides are TGTGCCAGCTCACTGGCGGGAGGAAGGCCAGATACGCAGTATTTT.

This clonotype came up a few times. Just one base apart from a much larger clone, this may be a read error. The chain links TRBV7-2 to TRBJ2-1, with 8 bases that match TRBD2. V lost 1 base to trimming and J lost 8 bases; unmatched junction nucleotides: 13. The germline gives CDR1 SGHTA, CDR2 FQGNSA. The CDR3 runs 17 residues. The CDR3 coding sequence is TGTGCCAGCAGCTTAGTGGATTTGGGACTAGTTTTCGATGAGCAGTTCTTC. Translated, it gives CASSLVDLGLVFDEQFF.

This clonotype was recorded many times. The rearrangement uses TRBV5-1 and TRBJ1-1; D remains ambiguous. V shed 0 bases and J shed 0 bases, with 3 bases lying between them. Looked up from germline, CDR1 is SGHRS and CDR2 is YFSETQ. The CDR3 runs 13 residues. The CDR3 DNA reads TGCGCCAGCAGCTTGGGGCTGAACACTGAAGCTTTCTTT. This gives the protein CASSLGLNTEAFF.

This clonotype was seen ten or more times. The genes are TRBV7-9 and TRBJ1-1; TRBD1 might be the D (6 bases). The V gene lost 3 bases and the J gene lost 0 bases, with 11 bases spanning the gap. CDR1 and CDR2 from the germline V gene are SEHNR and FQNEAQ (reference sequence). This CDR3 spans 15 amino acids. Here the CDR3 reads CASSFGQLMNTEAFF. CDR3 DNA sequence: TGTGCCAGCAGCTTTGGACAGCTCATGAACACTGAAGCTTTCTTT.

This clonotype was recorded at least ten times. Germline and junction disagree at one end, which may indicate a read error. The V and J genes are TRBV7-7 and TRBJ2-2; 9 bases fit TRBD2. The germline V gene encodes CDR1 SSHAT and CDR2 FNYEAQ (reference sequence). The CDR3 consists of 16 residues. The CDR3 nucleotides read TGTGCTAGCAGCCCGTCGAGCGGGGGGCCCGCCGGGGAGCTGTTTTTT. It codes for CASSPSSGGPAGELFF.

This clonotype has more than one count but fewer than ten. This chain joins TRBV18 and TRBJ1-1; no reliable D call. This CDR3 has 12 amino acids. Trimming took off 3 bases at V and 8 bases at J, with 10 bases between the two ends. CDR1 and CDR2 from the germline V gene are KGHSH and LQKENI. The CDR3 DNA is TGTGCCAGCTCACCTTATGGAGGGGAAGCTTTCTTT. It specifies CASSPYGGEAFF.

Many counts were recorded for this clonotype. The V and J genes are TRBV5-1 and TRBJ1-1; D is unclear. Germline-derived CDR1 and CDR2 are SGHRS and YFSETQ. V gave up 2 bases and J gave up 1 base, with 18 bases separating them. The CDR3 spans 17 residues. The chain's CDR3 is CASSFPTRELGNTEAFF. In DNA form, the CDR3 reads TGCGCCAGCAGCTTTCCAACTCGGGAGCTAGGGAACACTGAAGCTTTCTTT.

The V gene is TRBV6-5, the J gene TRBJ2-7; the match to TRBD2 covers 9 bases. Looked up from germline, CDR1 is MNHEY and CDR2 is SVGAGI. Trimming cost V 6 bases and J 4 bases; bases outside gene matches: 10. The CDR3 has 15 residues. CDR3 sequence: CASRPPGGRGYEQYF. The CDR3 nucleotides are TGTGCCAGCAGGCCCCCGGGCGGGAGGGGGTACGAGCAGTACTTC.

This clonotype was detected a few times. The rearrangement links TRBV29-1 to TRBJ1-1; D is ambiguous. This CDR3 region has 11 residues. Looked up from germline, CDR1 is SQVTM and CDR2 is ANQGSEA. V was trimmed by 4 bases and J by 9 bases, leaving 12 bases between them. The chain's CDR3 is CSVGQVGKAFF. The CDR3 nucleotides are TGCAGCGTTGGACAAGTGGGGAAAGCTTTCTTT.

J is TRBJ2-7 and V is TRBV10-2; D is undetermined. CDR3 length equals 12 residues. Trimming took off 5 bases at V and 2 bases at J, with 7 bases between the two ends. Germline V lookup: CDR1 WSHSY, CDR2 SAAADI. The CDR3 loop is CASSPGTYEQYF. CDR3 nucleotides: TGCGCCAGCAGTCCGGGTACCTACGAGCAGTACTTC.

This clonotype came up many times. The chain carries TRBV5-1 and TRBJ2-1, with D uncertain. The germline V gene encodes CDR1 SGHRS and CDR2 YFSETQ. CDR3 length equals 12 residues. Between the trimmed V and J ends, which lost 0 bases and 9 bases, there was a span of 7 bases. Here the CDR3 DNA reads TGCGCCAGCAGCTTGGGCCACGGTGAGCAGTTCTTC. Its translation: CASSLGHGEQFF.

This clonotype came up a few times. The CDR3 is CAISYSGSSSYEQYF. The CDR3 DNA reads as TGTGCCATCAGTTACTCTGGGAGCAGCTCCTACGAGCAGTACTTC. The chain joins TRBV10-3 to TRBJ2-7; D possibly corresponds to TRBD2 (5 bases). The V end was cut by 5 bases, the J end by 0 bases, with 14 bases between. Germline V gene sequence: CDR1 ENHRY, CDR2 SYGVKD. The CDR3 consists of 15 residues.

The chain links TRBV6-2 or TRBV6-3 to TRBJ2-7; TRBD2 might be the D (6 bases). V was cut by 2 bases and J by 3 bases, with 14 bases left in between. The CDR3 is 15 residues long. Germline CDR1 reads MNHEY; CDR2 reads SVGEGT. The CDR3 sequence: CASSYPGLTVYEQYF. CDR3 sequence (DNA): TGTGCCAGCAGTTACCCGGGACTTACGGTCTACGAGCAGTACTTC.

This clonotype was picked up a small number of times. As DNA, the CDR3 is TGTGCCAGCAGCTTAGGCCCAGGGATACAATACGAGCAGTACTTC. Translation gives CASSLGPGIQYEQYF. The rearrangement links TRBV7-9 to TRBJ2-7, with D possibly being TRBD1 (5 bases). V was clipped by 1 base and J by 4 bases, with 14 bases between them. The CDR3 is 15 amino acids. Germline lookup yields CDR1 SEHNR and CDR2 FQNEAQ (reference sequence).

The chain has TRBV4-2 and TRBJ1-1, with no clear D. The CDR3 loop spans 14 amino acids. V gave up 0 bases and J gave up 5 bases, with 10 bases separating them. Germline V gene lookup returns CDR1 LGHNA and CDR2 YNFKEQ. CDR3 residues: CASSQEVLRTEAFF. In DNA form, the CDR3 reads TGTGCCAGCAGCCAAGAAGTGCTTCGGACTGAAGCTTTCTTT.

The genes are TRBV12-3 or TRBV12-4 and TRBJ2-3, with 7 bases matching TRBD1. Trimming at V came to 10 bases and at J to 2 bases, leaving 6 bases not matched to a gene. This CDR3 is built from 13 residues. CDR3 coding DNA: TGTGCCACCCGGGACAGCGACACAGATACGCAGTATTTT. This codes for CATRDSDTDTQYF.

This clonotype was counted at least ten times. The V call is TRBV12-3 or TRBV12-4, the J call TRBJ1-1; 7 bases match TRBD1. Trimming at V came to 6 bases and at J to 1 base, leaving 11 bases not matched to a gene. This CDR3 comprises 16 residues. The CDR3 nucleotides are TGTGCCAGCAGCCTCGACAGGGATTCTCGGAACACTGAAGCTTTCTTT. It encodes CASSLDRDSRNTEAFF.

V is TRBV12-3 or TRBV12-4 and J is TRBJ2-7, with TRBD1 identical over 7 bases. After removal of 2 bases from V and 1 base from J, the junction contained 5 bases not matched to a gene. This CDR3 comprises 15 residues. CDR3 in DNA: TGTGCCAGCAGTTTAAGGGCAGGGGGTTCCTACGAGCAGTACTTC. As protein: CASSLRAGGSYEQYF.

This clonotype was counted between two and nine times. The chain carries TRBV5-1 and TRBJ2-3; tentative D call: TRBD2 (6 bases). Germline CDR1 is SGHRS and CDR2 is YFSETQ. There are 16 residues in the CDR3. The ends were cut back, 2 bases at V and 0 bases at J, with 13 bases in the middle. The DNA of the CDR3 is TGCGCCAGCAGCTTCCTCGGACTAACTAGCACAGATACGCAGTATTTT. Its translation is CASSFLGLTSTDTQYF.

The chain links TRBV12-3 or TRBV12-4 to TRBJ1-3, with a possible D match to TRBD1 (6 bases). CDR3 length: 13 amino acids. Trimming pared 7 bases from V and 2 bases from J, leaving 9 bases between. The CDR3 bases are TGTGCCAGCACGGACAGCCCTGGAAACACCATATATTTT. Its protein is CASTDSPGNTIYF.